This TCR beta chain comes out of a study of technical replicates of blood from a handful of donors. The CDR3 is made up of 19 amino acids. The V and J ends lost 1 base and 6 bases, in that order; junction bases with no gene match: 12. The germline V gene has CDR1 SGDLS and CDR2 YYNGEE. Profiling relied on immunoSEQ multiplex PCR, and the TCRdb table lists in-frame clones only, not all of them. Of about 88,000 clones detected, roughly 90% appear once; the ten largest clones hold roughly 0.25%. The TCR sequence derives from a human donor in good health. Sequencing was performed on T cells isolated from PBMCs. This chain connects TRBV9 to TRBJ2-2; the match to TRBD2 covers 13 bases. For the CDR3, the DNA is TGTGCCAGCAGCGTATTACCCGGGGGGACTAGCGGGGTTTCCGGGGAGCTGTTTTTT. Its protein product is CASSVLPGGTSGVSGELFF.